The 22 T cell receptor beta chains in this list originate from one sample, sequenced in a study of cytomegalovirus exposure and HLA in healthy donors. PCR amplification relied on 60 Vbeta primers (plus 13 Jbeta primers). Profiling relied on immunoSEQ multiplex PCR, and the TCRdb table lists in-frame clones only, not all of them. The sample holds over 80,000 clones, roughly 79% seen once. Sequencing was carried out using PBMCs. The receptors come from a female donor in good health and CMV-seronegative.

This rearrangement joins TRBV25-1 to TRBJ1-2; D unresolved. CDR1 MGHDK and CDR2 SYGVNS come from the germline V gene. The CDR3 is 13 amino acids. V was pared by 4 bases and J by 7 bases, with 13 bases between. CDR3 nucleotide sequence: TGTGCCAGCAGTGTTAGTTATCGAGCTGGCTACACCTTC. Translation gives CASSVSYRAGYTF.

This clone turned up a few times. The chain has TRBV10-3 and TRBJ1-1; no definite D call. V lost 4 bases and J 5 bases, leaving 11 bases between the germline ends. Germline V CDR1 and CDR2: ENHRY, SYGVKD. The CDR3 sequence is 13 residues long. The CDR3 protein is CAISGTGGTEAFF. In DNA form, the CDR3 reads TGTGCCATCAGTGGCACGGGAGGTACTGAAGCTTTCTTT.

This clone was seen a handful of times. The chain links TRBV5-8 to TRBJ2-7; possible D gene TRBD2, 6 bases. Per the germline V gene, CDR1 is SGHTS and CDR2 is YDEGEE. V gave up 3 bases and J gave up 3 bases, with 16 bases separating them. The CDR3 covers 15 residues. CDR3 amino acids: CASSSGTGLIYEQYF. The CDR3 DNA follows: TGTGCCAGCAGCTCTGGAACGGGACTCATCTACGAGCAGTACTTC.

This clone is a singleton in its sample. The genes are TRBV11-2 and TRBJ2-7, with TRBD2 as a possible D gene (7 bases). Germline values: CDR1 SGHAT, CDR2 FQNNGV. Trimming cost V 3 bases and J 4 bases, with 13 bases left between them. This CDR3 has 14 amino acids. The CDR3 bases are TGTGCCAGCAGCTTTGGGGGGGGGCTGTACGAGCAGTACTTC. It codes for CASSFGGGLYEQYF.

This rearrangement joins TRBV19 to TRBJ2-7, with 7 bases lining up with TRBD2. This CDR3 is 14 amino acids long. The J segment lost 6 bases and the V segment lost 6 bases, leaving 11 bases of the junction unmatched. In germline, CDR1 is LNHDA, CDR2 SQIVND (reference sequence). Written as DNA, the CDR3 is TGTGCCAGTAGCCGAGGGCTAGCGGAACTCGAGCAGTACTTC. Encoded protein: CASSRGLAELEQYF.

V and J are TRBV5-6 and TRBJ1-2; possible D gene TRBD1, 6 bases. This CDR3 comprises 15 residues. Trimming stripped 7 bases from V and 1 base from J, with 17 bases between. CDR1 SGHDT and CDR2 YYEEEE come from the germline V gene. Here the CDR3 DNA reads TGTGCCAGCCGATTGGGGGGGCTGAATAACTATGGCTACACCTTC. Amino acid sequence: CASRLGGLNNYGYTF. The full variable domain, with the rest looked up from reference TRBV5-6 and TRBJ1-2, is DAGVTQSPTHLIKTRGQQVTLRCSPKSGHDTVSWYQQALGQGPQFIFQYYEEEERQRGNFPDRFSGHQFPNYSSELNVNALLLGDSALYLCASRLGGLNNYGYTFGSGTRLTVV.

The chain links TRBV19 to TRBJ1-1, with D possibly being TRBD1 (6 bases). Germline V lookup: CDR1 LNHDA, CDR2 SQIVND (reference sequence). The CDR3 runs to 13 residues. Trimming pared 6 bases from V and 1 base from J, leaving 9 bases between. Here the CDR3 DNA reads TGTGCCAGTAGGACAGGCCGGAACACTGAAGCTTTCTTT. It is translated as CASRTGRNTEAFF.

For the CDR3, the DNA is TGTGCCAGCAGTCGCACGGTCAACTATGGCTACACCTTC. Protein: CASSRTVNYGYTF. V is TRBV6-1 and J is TRBJ1-2; D unresolved. Germline loops: CDR1 MNHNS, CDR2 SASEGT. The CDR3 runs to 13 residues. Trimming stripped 5 bases from V and 2 bases from J, with 9 bases between.

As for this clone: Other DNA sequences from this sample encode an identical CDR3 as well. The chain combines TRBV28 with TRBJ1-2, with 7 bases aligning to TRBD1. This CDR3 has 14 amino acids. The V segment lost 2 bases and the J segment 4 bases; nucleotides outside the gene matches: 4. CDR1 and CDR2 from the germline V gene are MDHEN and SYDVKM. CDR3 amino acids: CASSLPTGPYGYTF. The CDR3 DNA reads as TGTGCCAGCAGTTTACCGACAGGGCCCTATGGCTACACCTTC.

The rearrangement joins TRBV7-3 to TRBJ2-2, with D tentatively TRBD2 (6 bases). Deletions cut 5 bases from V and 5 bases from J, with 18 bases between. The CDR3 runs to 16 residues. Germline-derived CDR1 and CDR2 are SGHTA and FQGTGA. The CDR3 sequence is CASSPRGTSGTGELFF. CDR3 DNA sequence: TGTGCCAGCAGCCCCCGCGGGACCTCTGGAACCGGGGAGCTGTTTTTT.

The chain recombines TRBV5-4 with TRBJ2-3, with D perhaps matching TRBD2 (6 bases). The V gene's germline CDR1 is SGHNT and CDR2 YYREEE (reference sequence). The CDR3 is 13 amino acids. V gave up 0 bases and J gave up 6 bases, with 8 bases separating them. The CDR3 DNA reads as TGTGCCAGCAGCTTGGGTCGGGGGGATACGCAGTATTTT. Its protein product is CASSLGRGDTQYF.

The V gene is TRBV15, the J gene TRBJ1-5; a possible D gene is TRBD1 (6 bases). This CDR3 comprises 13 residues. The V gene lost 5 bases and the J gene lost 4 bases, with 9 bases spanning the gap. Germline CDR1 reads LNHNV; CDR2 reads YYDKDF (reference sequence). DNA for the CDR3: TGTGCCACCAGCCCCAGGGGAAATCAGCCCCAGCATTTT. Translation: CATSPRGNQPQHF.

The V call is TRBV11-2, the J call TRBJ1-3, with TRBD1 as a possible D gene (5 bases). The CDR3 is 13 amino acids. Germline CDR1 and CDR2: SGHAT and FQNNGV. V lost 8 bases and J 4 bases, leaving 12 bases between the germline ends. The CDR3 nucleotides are TGTGCCAGCCGACAGAGGAACGGAAACACCATATATTTT. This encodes CASRQRNGNTIYF. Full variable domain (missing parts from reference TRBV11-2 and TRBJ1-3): EAGVAQSPRYKIIEKRQSVAFWCNPISGHATLYWYQQILGQGPKLLIQFQNNGVVDDSQLPKDRFSAERLKGVDSTLKIQPAKLEDSAVYLCASRQRNGNTIYFGEGSWLTVV.

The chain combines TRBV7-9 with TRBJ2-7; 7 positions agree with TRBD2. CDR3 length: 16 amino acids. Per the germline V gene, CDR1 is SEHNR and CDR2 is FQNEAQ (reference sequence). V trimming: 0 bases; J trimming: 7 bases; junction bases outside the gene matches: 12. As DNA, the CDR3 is TGTGCCAGCAGCTTAGCGAGGGACTACCCAGCCGGAGAGCAGTACTTC. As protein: CASSLARDYPAGEQYF.

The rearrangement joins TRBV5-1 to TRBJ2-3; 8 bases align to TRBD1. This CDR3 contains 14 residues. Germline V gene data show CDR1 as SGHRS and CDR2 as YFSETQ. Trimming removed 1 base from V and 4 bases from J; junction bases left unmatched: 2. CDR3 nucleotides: TGCGCCAGCAGCTTGCAGGGGGCCGCAGATACGCAGTATTTT. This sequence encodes CASSLQGAADTQYF.

The CDR3 protein is CASRPPGQGSGYTF. The CDR3 coding sequence is TGTGCCAGCAGGCCTCCTGGACAGGGTAGTGGCTACACCTTC. The J gene is TRBJ1-2, the V gene TRBV25-1; 8 bases map to TRBD1. This CDR3 region has 14 residues. Germline V gene data show CDR1 as MGHDK and CDR2 as SYGVNS. The ends lost 6 bases at V and 7 bases at J; junction bases unmatched: 10.

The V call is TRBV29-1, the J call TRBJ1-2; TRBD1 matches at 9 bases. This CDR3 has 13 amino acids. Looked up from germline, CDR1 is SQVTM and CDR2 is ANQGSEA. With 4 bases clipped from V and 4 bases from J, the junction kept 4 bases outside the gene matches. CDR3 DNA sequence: TGCAGCGTTGTAAGGGGACAGGGCTATGGCTACACCTTC. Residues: CSVVRGQGYGYTF.

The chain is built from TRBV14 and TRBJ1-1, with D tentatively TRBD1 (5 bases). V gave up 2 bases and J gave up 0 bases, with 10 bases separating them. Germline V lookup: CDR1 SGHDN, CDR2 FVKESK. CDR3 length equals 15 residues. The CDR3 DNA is TGTGCCAGCAGCCAAACGGGGGAGATGAACACTGAAGCTTTCTTT. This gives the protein CASSQTGEMNTEAFF.

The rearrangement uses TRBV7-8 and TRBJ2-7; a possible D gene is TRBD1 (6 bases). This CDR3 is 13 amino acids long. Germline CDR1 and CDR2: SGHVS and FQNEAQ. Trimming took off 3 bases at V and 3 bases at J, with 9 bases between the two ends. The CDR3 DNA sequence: TGTGCCAGCAGCTTCTCAGGGGTCTACGAGCAGTACTTC. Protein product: CASSFSGVYEQYF.

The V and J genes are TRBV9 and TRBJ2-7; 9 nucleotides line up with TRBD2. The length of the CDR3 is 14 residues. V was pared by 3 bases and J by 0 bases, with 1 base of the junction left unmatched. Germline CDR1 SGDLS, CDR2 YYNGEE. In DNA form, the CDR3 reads TGTGCCAGCAGCGCTAGCGGGAACTCCTACGAGCAGTACTTC. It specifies CASSASGNSYEQYF.

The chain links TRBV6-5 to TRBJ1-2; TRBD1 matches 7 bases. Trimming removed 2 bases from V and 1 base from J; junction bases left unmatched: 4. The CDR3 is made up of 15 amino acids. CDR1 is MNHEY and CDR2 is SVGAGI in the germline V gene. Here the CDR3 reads CASSYGTAINYGYTF. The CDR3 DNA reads TGTGCCAGCAGTTACGGGACAGCGATTAACTATGGCTACACCTTC.

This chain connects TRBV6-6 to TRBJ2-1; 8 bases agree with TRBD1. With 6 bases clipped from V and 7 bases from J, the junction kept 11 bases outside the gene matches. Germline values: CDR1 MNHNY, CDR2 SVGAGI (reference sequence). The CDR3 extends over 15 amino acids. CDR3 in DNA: TGTGCCAGCAGAGACGGACAGGGTGGGCGGAATGAGCAGTTCTTC. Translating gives CASRDGQGGRNEQFF.